Following are 8 T cell receptor beta chains from one sample sequenced in a study of CD8 T cells in ankylosing spondylitis. MiXCR, run by TCRdb on the 5' RACE reads, gives a single entry per CDR3 protein. The sample lists 100,000 to 150,000 distinct CDR3 sequences; about a tenth were seen once. Sequencing was done on a sample of blood, either unsorted or a sorted T cell fraction (not recorded which). These receptors all come from a male donor with ankylosing spondylitis or in good health (not recorded which).

In regard to this clonotype: A much more abundant neighbour one base away suggests this may be a read error. Without the conserved terminal phenylalanine or tryptophan, this CDR3 likely stems from a read error. V gene TRBV6-2 or TRBV6-3 combines with J gene TRBJ2-1, with D possibly being TRBD2 (6 bases). Looked up from germline, CDR1 is MNHEY and CDR2 is SVGEGT. V lost 9 bases and J 10 bases, leaving 10 bases between the germline ends. The CDR3 has 10 residues. CDR3 DNA sequence: TGTGCCAGGGGACTGGAAGAGCAGTTCTTG. This encodes CARGLEEQFL.

This clonotype was picked up a small number of times. The J gene is TRBJ1-2, the V gene TRBV20-1, with no clear D. CDR1 DFQATT and CDR2 SNEGSKA come from the germline V gene (reference sequence). V gave up 5 bases and J gave up 0 bases, with 10 bases separating them. The CDR3 length is 13 residues. The CDR3 loop reads CSAPNTANYGYTF. CDR3 nucleotides: TGCAGTGCTCCAAACACCGCTAACTATGGCTACACCTTC.

The chain combines TRBV15 with TRBJ2-7; no clear D gene. Germline-derived CDR1 and CDR2 are LNHNV and YYDKDF (reference sequence). The V gene lost 0 bases and the J gene lost 7 bases, with 10 bases spanning the gap. The CDR3 sequence is 13 residues long. The CDR3 nucleotides are TGTGCCACCAGCAGAGACCCCAATGGGGAGCAGTACTTC. Protein product: CATSRDPNGEQYF.

This clonotype has a handful of counts. The chain recombines TRBV20-1 with TRBJ2-3; 7 bases map to TRBD2. The CDR3 is made up of 18 amino acids. CDR1 and CDR2 (germline): DFQATT, SNEGSKA (reference sequence). With V trimmed by 0 bases and J by 3 bases, 15 bases remained unmatched. CDR3 bases: TGCAGTGCTAGAGATCTGGCTAGCGGCTCCAAGGGTACAGATACGCAGTATTTT. Its protein is CSARDLASGSKGTDTQYF.

This clonotype was counted ten times or more. This sequence joins TRBV5-6 and TRBJ1-5; D ambiguous. V was cut by 3 bases and J by 3 bases, with 13 bases left in between. CDR3 length equals 15 residues. Germline CDR1 is SGHDT and CDR2 is YYEEEE. The CDR3 sequence is CASSWRQQNNQPQHF. The DNA of the CDR3 is TGTGCCAGCAGCTGGAGGCAACAGAACAATCAGCCCCAGCATTTT.

This clonotype was seen at least ten times. The chain is built from TRBV28 and TRBJ2-5; 9 nucleotides agree with TRBD1. Germline V gene sequence: CDR1 MDHEN, CDR2 SYDVKM. Unmatched junction bases numbered 4, after V lost 1 base and J lost 4 bases. The CDR3 extends over 15 amino acids. The CDR3 protein is CASSLLGQGRETQYF. The CDR3 coding sequence is TGTGCCAGCAGTTTATTGGGACAGGGTCGAGAGACCCAGTACTTC.

This clonotype was counted only a few times. The CDR3 nucleotides are TGTGCCAGCAGTTTCACAGGGTTGATAGATCAGCCCCAGCATTTT. The encoded protein is CASSFTGLIDQPQHF. This sequence joins TRBV12-3 or TRBV12-4 and TRBJ1-5; D perhaps matches TRBD1 (6 bases). CDR3 length equals 15 residues. V dropped 3 bases and J dropped 5 bases, with 14 bases sitting between them.

The chain couples TRBV5-1 to TRBJ2-3, with 9 bases identical to TRBD1. Germline loops: CDR1 SGHRS, CDR2 YFSETQ. This CDR3 is 14 amino acids long. The J segment lost 6 bases and the V segment lost 3 bases, leaving 5 bases of the junction unmatched. CDR3 protein: CASSSGQGRDTQYF. The CDR3 nucleotides are TGCGCCAGCAGCTCTGGACAGGGGCGGGATACGCAGTATTTT.